These 28 T cell receptor beta chains share one sample of origin, sequenced in a study of blood T cell repertoires in COVID-19. The data were produced by immunoSEQ multiplex PCR, yet TCRdb's version contains in-frame clones alone and is incomplete. The sample yields 110,000 or so clones, 84% seen once. Sequenced sample: peripheral blood. The receptors originated from a woman in her fifties or sixties with acute or convalescent COVID-19.

This CDR3 is CASSLDSAYNEQFF. CDR3 nucleotide sequence: TGTGCCAGCAGCTTAGATTCCGCCTACAATGAGCAGTTCTTC. The chain recombines TRBV11-3 with TRBJ2-1; D is unclear. CDR3 length: 14 amino acids. V dropped 0 bases and J dropped 2 bases, with 5 bases sitting between them. Germline CDR1 is SGHNT and CDR2 is YENEEA.

This chain links TRBV15 with TRBJ2-1; D may be TRBD2 (5 bases). CDR1 and CDR2 (germline): LNHNV, YYDKDF (reference sequence). V shed 2 bases and J shed 7 bases, with 12 bases lying between them. There are 14 residues in the CDR3. The CDR3 loop reads CATSRSRVGNEQFF. The CDR3 region has the DNA TGTGCCACCAGCAGATCGCGGGTCGGGAATGAGCAGTTCTTC.

The chain couples TRBV6-5 to TRBJ1-1; D might be TRBD1 (6 bases). Germline CDR1 is MNHEY and CDR2 is SVGAGI. The CDR3 loop spans 12 amino acids. V was clipped by 8 bases and J by 4 bases, with 11 bases between them. CDR3 sequence (DNA): TGTGCCAGCGTTTCACAGGGCACTGAAGCTTTCTTT. Translating gives CASVSQGTEAFF.

The V call is TRBV2, the J call TRBJ1-6; D is ambiguous. V lost 1 base and J lost 4, with 14 bases in between. The CDR3 contains 17 residues. Germline-derived CDR1 and CDR2 are SNHLY and FYNNEI. CDR3 protein: CASSEGLGNAYNSPLHF. In DNA, the CDR3 is TGTGCCAGCAGTGAAGGTCTAGGCAACGCTTATAATTCACCCCTCCACTTT.

This CDR3 is CASSPRQASGGSRSTDTQYF. The CDR3 DNA is TGTGCCAGCAGCCCAAGGCAGGCTAGCGGGGGTTCCCGGAGCACAGATACGCAGTATTTT. The rearrangement links TRBV4-2 to TRBJ2-3; TRBD2 matches at 10 bases. Germline lookup yields CDR1 LGHNA and CDR2 YNFKEQ. The J segment lost 0 bases and the V segment lost 4 bases, leaving 16 bases of the junction unmatched. There are 20 residues in the CDR3.

The chain links TRBV24-1 to TRBJ1-2, with TRBD1 as a possible D gene (6 bases). V was trimmed by 7 bases and J by 4 bases, leaving 12 bases between them. Germline assignment: CDR1 KGHDR and CDR2 SFDVKD. This CDR3 is built from 13 residues. CDR3 sequence reads: CATSQGRSYGYTF. The CDR3 DNA follows: TGTGCCACCAGCCAGGGGCGAAGCTATGGCTACACCTTC.

The J gene is TRBJ1-2, the V gene TRBV25-1, with 9 bases aligning to TRBD1. CDR1 MGHDK and CDR2 SYGVNS come from the germline V gene. The CDR3 covers 15 residues. Losses at the gene ends were 4 bases for V and 6 bases for J; bases not matched to a gene: 9. The CDR3, as DNA: TGTGCCAGCAGTGGGCCGGGACAGGGACGTGATGGCTACACCTTC. Translation: CASSGPGQGRDGYTF.

This chain uses TRBV27 with TRBJ2-2; TRBD2 matches at 12 bases. The V and J ends lost 5 bases and 0 bases, in that order; junction bases with no gene match: 10. The CDR3 length is 19 residues. CDR1 MNHEY and CDR2 SMNVEV come from the germline V gene (reference sequence). CDR3 in DNA: TGTGCCAGCAGTCCCCACTGGACTAGCGGGACTGCGAACACCGGGGAGCTGTTTTTT. It encodes CASSPHWTSGTANTGELFF.

The CDR3 sequence is CASSLGGTGNNEQFF. The CDR3 region has the DNA TGCGCCAGCAGCTTGGGAGGGACAGGGAACAATGAGCAGTTCTTC. The chain has TRBV5-1 and TRBJ2-1; 9 bases are shared with TRBD1. V gave up 0 bases and J gave up 5 bases; unmatched junction bases: 3. The CDR3 consists of 15 residues. Germline lookup yields CDR1 SGHRS and CDR2 YFSETQ.

The rearrangement joins TRBV7-2 to TRBJ2-3; tentative D call: TRBD2 (7 bases). The CDR3 covers 14 residues. Germline V gene data show CDR1 as SGHTA and CDR2 as FQGNSA. V was trimmed by 5 bases and J by 6 bases, leaving 15 bases between them. CDR3 residues: CASSLRAGADTQYF. CDR3 DNA: TGTGCCAGCAGCCTTCGGGCGGGGGCGGATACGCAGTATTTT.

The chain is built from TRBV3-1 (or the pseudogene TRBV3-2) and TRBJ1-1; TRBD1 is a possible D gene (5 bases). The germline V and J ends were trimmed by 0 bases and 2 bases, with 13 bases remaining between them. Germline CDR1 and CDR2: LGHDT and YNNKEL (reference sequence). This CDR3 is 16 amino acids long. CDR3 in amino acids: CASSQDGGHLNTEAFF. The CDR3, as DNA: TGTGCCAGCAGCCAAGATGGCGGACATCTAAACACTGAAGCTTTCTTT.

This clone came up a few times. The chain combines TRBV2 with TRBJ1-6; D gene uncertain. Trimming cost V 6 bases and J 7 bases, with 13 bases left between them. The CDR3 contains 14 residues. Germline V lookup: CDR1 SNHLY, CDR2 FYNNEI. The CDR3 loop reads CASRVISGNSPLHF. For the CDR3, the DNA is TGTGCCAGCAGGGTCATTAGCGGAAATTCACCCCTCCACTTT.

V usage is TRBV4-1 and J usage is TRBJ2-2, with TRBD2 identical over 7 bases. CDR3 size: 14 residues. From germline, CDR1 is MGHRA and CDR2 YSYEKL. V trimming: 6 bases; J trimming: 6 bases; junction bases outside the gene matches: 7. CDR3 coding DNA: TGCGCCAGCAGTCTTAGCGGGTCCGCCGGGGAGCTGTTTTTT. It yields the protein CASSLSGSAGELFF.

The rearrangement joins TRBV19 to TRBJ2-1; 7 nucleotides agree with TRBD2. The length of the CDR3 is 17 residues. V trimming: 5 bases; J trimming: 7 bases; junction bases outside the gene matches: 17. Germline assignment: CDR1 LNHDA and CDR2 SQIVND (reference sequence). CDR3 bases: TGTGCCAGTAGTGGCCGGGCGGGGGAGTACGCCGGGAATGAGCAGTTCTTC. It translates to CASSGRAGEYAGNEQFF.

The chain carries TRBV6-6 and TRBJ1-1, with 8 bases fitting TRBD1. Germline CDR1 is MNHNY and CDR2 is SVGAGI (reference sequence). CDR3 length: 16 amino acids. The trim removed 8 bases at V and 2 bases at J, leaving 13 bases unmatched. The CDR3 loop is CASFGGLGQGNTEAFF. The CDR3 DNA sequence: TGTGCCAGCTTCGGAGGTCTTGGACAGGGAAACACTGAAGCTTTCTTT.

This chain joins TRBV7-2 and TRBJ2-1; 10 bases align to TRBD2. V was clipped by 5 bases and J by 4 bases; unmatched bases: 5. CDR1 is SGHTA, CDR2 FQGNSA, per germline. The CDR3 is 15 amino acids. CDR3 in DNA: TGTGCCAGCAGCCCTACTAGCGGGATTTACAATGAGCAGTTCTTC. Translating it yields CASSPTSGIYNEQFF. The full variable domain, its missing parts supplied by reference TRBV7-2 and TRBJ2-1, is GAGVSQSPSNKVTEKGKDVELRCDPISGHTALYWYRQSLGQGLEFLIYFQGNSAPDKSGLPSDRFSAERTGGSVSTLTIQRTQQEDSAVYLCASSPTSGIYNEQFFGPGTRLTVL.

This chain uses TRBV28 with TRBJ2-2; D is possibly TRBD2 (6 bases). Per the germline V gene, CDR1 is MDHEN and CDR2 is SYDVKM. V was shortened by 5 bases and J by 3 bases, with 10 bases between the two germline ends. This CDR3 is built from 14 residues. The CDR3 loop reads CASSRDSHTGELFF. The CDR3 coding sequence is TGTGCCAGCAGTCGGGACTCTCACACCGGGGAGCTGTTTTTT.

This chain links TRBV5-6 with TRBJ1-1; TRBD1 might be the D (5 bases). The CDR3 has 16 residues. The ends were cut back, 1 base at V and 4 bases at J, with 17 bases in the middle. CDR1 is SGHDT and CDR2 is YYEEEE in the germline V gene. CDR3 protein: CASSLQGAVVATEAFF. Written as DNA, the CDR3 is TGTGCCAGCAGCTTGCAGGGCGCGGTTGTGGCCACTGAAGCTTTCTTT.

This chain connects TRBV4-1 to TRBJ2-3; D gene ambiguous. The CDR3 extends over 13 amino acids. V was trimmed by 0 bases and J by 9 bases, leaving 10 bases between them. The germline CDR1 and CDR2 sequences are MGHRA and YSYEKL. The CDR3 DNA reads as TGCGCCAGCAGCCAAGAAGACTCCCCCACGCAGTATTTT. Protein product: CASSQEDSPTQYF.

This chain links TRBV6-5 with TRBJ1-1; D call uncertain. Germline CDR1 reads MNHEY; CDR2 reads SVGAGI. The V end lost 5 bases, the J end lost 2 bases, and 15 bases lay between the germline ends. This CDR3 contains 15 residues. The CDR3 sequence: CASSHDITRNTEAFF. The CDR3 bases are TGTGCCAGCAGTCACGACATTACAAGAAACACTGAAGCTTTCTTT.

This clone has a single count. The chain recombines TRBV27 with TRBJ2-3; the match to TRBD1 covers 10 bases. The CDR3 loop spans 17 amino acids. Germline V gene lookup returns CDR1 MNHEY and CDR2 SMNVEV (reference sequence). V shed 1 base, J shed 5 bases, and the junction held 9 bases outside the gene matches. This CDR3 is CASSLWSGTGARDTQYF. The DNA of the CDR3 is TGTGCCAGCAGTTTATGGTCCGGGACAGGGGCCAGAGATACGCAGTATTTT.

This clone was seen once. Other DNA sequences in this specimen translate into the identical CDR3. V and J are TRBV19 and TRBJ1-2; 8 bases map to TRBD1. This CDR3 comprises 14 residues. Trimming took 5 bases from V and 3 from J; bases not matched to a gene: 5. Germline V gene lookup returns CDR1 LNHDA and CDR2 SQIVND (reference sequence). The CDR3 coding sequence is TGTGCCAGTAGTCCGGACAGGGTGGACTATGGCTACACCTTC. Protein product: CASSPDRVDYGYTF.

There are a few counts of this clone. The J gene is TRBJ2-7, the V gene TRBV2, with 9 bases lining up with TRBD2. This CDR3 has 15 residues. CDR1 is SNHLY, CDR2 FYNNEI, per germline. V lost 5 bases and J lost 4; bases outside the gene matches: 9. This chain's CDR3 is CASSRYSGGSYEQYF. As DNA, the CDR3 is TGTGCCAGCAGTAGGTATAGCGGGGGCTCTTACGAGCAGTACTTC.

V is TRBV18 and J is TRBJ2-2, with a tentative D call TRBD2 (5 bases). Trimming left V 3 bases short and J 0 bases short, with 11 bases between. In germline, CDR1 is KGHSH, CDR2 LQKENI. The CDR3 sequence is 16 residues long. CDR3 residues: CASSPPGGPNTGELFF. The CDR3 region has the DNA TGTGCCAGCTCACCCCCCGGAGGCCCGAACACCGGGGAGCTGTTTTTT.

This clone occurred a few times. The chain recombines TRBV12-3 or TRBV12-4 with TRBJ1-2, with D possibly TRBD1 on 6 matching bases. The CDR3 totals 13 residues. V lost 6 bases, J lost 6 bases, and 14 bases lay in between. The CDR3 sequence: CASSLQGFDGYTF. Written as DNA, the CDR3 is TGTGCCAGCAGCCTACAGGGTTTCGATGGCTACACCTTC.

This clone was seen just once. The J gene is TRBJ2-7, the V gene TRBV21-1; the table calls TRBD1, which could not be checked here. TRBV21-1 is a pseudogene segment. The CDR3 has 17 amino acids. CDR3 DNA: TGTGCCAGCAGCAAAGAAAGTTTAGGGACAGAGTCCTACGAGCAGTACTTC. It codes for CASSKESLGTESYEQYF.

In this sample, this clone turned up a few times. V gene TRBV5-5 combines with J gene TRBJ2-7, with TRBD1 matching 9 bases. This CDR3 has 16 residues. V shed 3 bases, J shed 0 bases, and the junction held 7 bases outside the gene matches. Germline CDR1 reads SGHKS; CDR2 reads YYEKEE (reference sequence). In nucleotides, the CDR3 is TGTGCCAGCAGCTATCCGGGGACAGGGAGCTCCTACGAGCAGTACTTC. As protein: CASSYPGTGSSYEQYF. Full variable domain (missing parts from reference TRBV5-5 and TRBJ2-7): DAGVTQSPTHLIKTRGQQVTLRCSPISGHKSVSWYQQVLGQGPQFIFQYYEKEERGRGNFPDRFSARQFPNYSSELNVNALLLGDSALYLCASSYPGTGSSYEQYFGPGTRLTVT.

The rearrangement joins TRBV5-1 to TRBJ1-1; D possibly corresponds to TRBD1 (6 bases). The CDR3 has 14 amino acids. The V end was cut by 0 bases, the J end by 6 bases, with 12 bases between. The V gene's germline CDR1 is SGHRS and CDR2 YFSETQ. The CDR3 loop reads CASSLVQGRAEAFF. Written as DNA, the CDR3 is TGCGCCAGCAGCTTGGTCCAGGGGAGGGCTGAAGCTTTCTTT.